The 26 T cell receptor beta chains below were found in one sample sequenced in a study of blood T cells in healthy people across ages. A second about 7 to 12 cycle PCR used barcoded and J-beta primers. TCRdb re-analysed the 5' RACE reads in MiXCR, keeping a single row per CDR3 protein. This table has hundreds of thousands of distinct CDR3 sequences, 52% appearing once. Material for sequencing was blood. The receptors shown here come from a woman over 75 in good health.

V and J are TRBV27 and TRBJ2-1; D might be TRBD1 or TRBD2, each matching 6 bases. The CDR3 is made up of 15 amino acids. Germline CDR1 reads MNHEY; CDR2 reads SMNVEV (reference sequence). Trimming cost V 5 bases and J 6 bases, with 17 bases left between them. The CDR3 protein is CASSPPGEDSNEQFF. CDR3 nucleotide sequence: TGTGCCAGCAGTCCACCAGGGGAGGATAGCAATGAGCAGTTCTTC.

This chain joins TRBV27 and TRBJ2-1, with 7 bases identical to TRBD2. V was clipped by 2 bases and J by 13 bases; unmatched bases: 14. Per germline, CDR1 MNHEY and CDR2 SMNVEV (reference sequence). The CDR3 consists of 15 residues. The CDR3 sequence: CASSLVTSSYSDQFF. CDR3 nucleotides: TGTGCCAGCAGTTTAGTGACTAGCTCCTACAGTGATCAGTTCTTC.

This clonotype is a singleton in its sample. Sequence at one end of the junction differs from germline and may be a read error. The chain combines TRBV25-1 with TRBJ2-5, with a tentative D call TRBD1 (5 bases). CDR1 and CDR2 (germline): MGHDK, SYGVNS. The CDR3 extends over 14 amino acids. CDR3 sequence reads: CASSEVTAQGTQYF. DNA of the CDR3: TGTGCCAGCAGTGAGGTGACAGCCCAAGGGACCCAGTACTTC.

The genes are TRBV29-1 and TRBJ2-4, with D possibly being TRBD2 (7 bases). The J call may be in error: the DNA end matches TRBJ2-7 better. The CDR3 is 14 amino acids. CDR1 is SQVTM and CDR2 is ANQGSEA in the germline V gene. In DNA, the CDR3 is TGCAGCGTTGAGGGGGGGCCTACCTCCTACGAGCAGTACTTC. It specifies CSVEGGPTSYEQYF.

The V call is TRBV20-1, the J call TRBJ1-1; 8 bases line up with TRBD1. CDR1 is DFQATT and CDR2 is SNEGSKA in the germline V gene (reference sequence). V was pared by 2 bases and J by 5 bases, with 7 bases of the junction left unmatched. The CDR3 length is 14 residues. CDR3 DNA sequence: TGCAGTGCTAGACGTGGACAGGGAGGGACTGAAGCTTTCTTT. Translation gives CSARRGQGGTEAFF.

The rearrangement uses TRBV27 and TRBJ2-2; D is unresolved. Germline V lookup: CDR1 MNHEY, CDR2 SMNVEV (reference sequence). The CDR3 extends over 15 amino acids. Trimming cost V 1 base and J 6 bases, with 12 bases left between them. The CDR3 reads CASSLYSSEAGELFF. CDR3 coding DNA: TGTGCCAGCAGTTTATACTCCAGTGAGGCCGGGGAGCTGTTTTTT.

The table lists this clonotype with many counts. The J gene is TRBJ2-3, the V gene TRBV27; D not certain. V dropped 8 bases and J dropped 2 bases, with 17 bases sitting between them. The germline CDR1 and CDR2 sequences are MNHEY and SMNVEV (reference sequence). This CDR3 has 15 amino acids. The CDR3 DNA sequence: TGTGCCAGCCGTTATGATGAGCAAATCACAGATACGCAGTATTTT. Encoded protein: CASRYDEQITDTQYF.

This clonotype was detected a few times. The V and J genes are TRBV12-3 or TRBV12-4 and TRBJ1-6; D gene ambiguous. This CDR3 is built from 13 residues. The V and J ends lost 5 bases and 10 bases respectively, with 12 bases between them. The CDR3 spells CASSPRLESPLHF. Here the CDR3 DNA reads TGTGCCAGCAGTCCCCGACTTGAATCACCCCTCCACTTT.

This clonotype appeared many times. A much larger clone lies one base from this, so it may be a read error. The gene calls are TRBV6-6 and TRBJ2-7, with unresolved D. The V end lost 2 bases, the J end lost 2 bases, and 16 bases lay between the germline ends. The germline V gene encodes CDR1 MNHNY and CDR2 SVGAGI (reference sequence). The CDR3 spans 16 residues. CDR3 region: CASSYRTSMNTYEQYF. The CDR3 DNA reads TGTGCCAGCAGTTACCGCACCAGTATGAACACCTACGAGCAGTACTTC.

This clonotype was counted at least ten times. The CDR3 DNA sequence: TGTGCCAGCATTGAGCCGGGTTCACCGCCCAATGAGCAGTTCTTC. It translates to CASIEPGSPPNEQFF. The J gene is TRBJ2-1, the V gene TRBV11-2; D not resolved. Trimming shortened V by 7 bases and J by 6 bases, and 19 bases separated the two germline ends. The CDR3 spans 15 residues. Germline V gene sequence: CDR1 SGHAT, CDR2 FQNNGV.

The V call is TRBV5-5, the J call TRBJ2-5; a weak D match, TRBD1 (6 bases). Germline assignment: CDR1 SGHKS and CDR2 YYEKEE (reference sequence). Trimming removed 2 bases at V and 4 bases at J, with 12 bases between. The CDR3 has 14 residues. Here the CDR3 DNA reads TGTGCCAGCAGCTTTACAGGGTCGGGAGAGACCCAGTACTTC. Its protein is CASSFTGSGETQYF.

The gene calls are TRBV12-3 or TRBV12-4 and TRBJ1-2; D might be TRBD1 (6 bases). V was pared by 7 bases and J by 3 bases, with 12 bases between. The CDR3 contains 13 residues. The CDR3 here is CASTLGGHYGYTF. The CDR3 nucleotides are TGTGCCAGCACCCTGGGGGGCCACTATGGCTACACCTTC.

The chain links TRBV12-3 or TRBV12-4 to TRBJ1-5, with 8 nucleotides matching TRBD1. This CDR3 has 14 amino acids. Losses at the gene ends were 6 bases for V and 11 bases for J; bases not matched to a gene: 12. The CDR3 here is CASRFGGQGAAQHF. CDR3 nucleotide sequence: TGTGCCAGCAGGTTCGGGGGTCAGGGGGCGGCCCAGCATTTT.

As for this clonotype: This may arise from a read error, as a much more abundant clone is one base away. The CDR3 DNA sequence: TGCGCCAGCAGCGGGAGGGGGGTCACAGATACGCAGTATTTT. Translating it yields CASSGRGVTDTQYF. The rearrangement joins TRBV5-1 to TRBJ2-3, with D possibly TRBD2 on 7 matching bases. Germline assignment: CDR1 SGHRS and CDR2 YFSETQ. This CDR3 is built from 14 residues. Trimming took 4 bases from V and 2 from J, leaving 11 bases between them. Filled out from reference TRBV5-1 and TRBJ2-3, the complete variable domain reads KAGVTQTPRYLIKTRGQQVTLSCSPISGHRSVSWYQQTPGQGLQFLFEYFSETQRNKGNFPGRFSGRQFSNSRSEMNVSTLELGDSALYLCASSGRGVTDTQYFGPGTRLTVL.

The V gene is TRBV7-6, the J gene TRBJ2-7; 11 bases are shared with TRBD1. The CDR3 loop spans 16 amino acids. V gave up 4 bases and J gave up 3 bases; unmatched junction bases: 8. CDR1 SGHVS and CDR2 FNYEAQ come from the germline V gene. The CDR3 region is CASSSGQGALGYEQYF. CDR3 DNA sequence: TGTGCCAGCAGCTCTGGACAGGGGGCCCTGGGCTACGAGCAGTACTTC.

Comments on this clonotype: A much larger clone sits a single nucleotide away, making a read error possible. The chain joins TRBV7-3 to TRBJ2-7, with a tentative D call TRBD2 (6 bases). V was shortened by 4 bases and J by 4 bases, with 20 bases between the two germline ends. The germline V gene has CDR1 SGHTA and CDR2 FQGTGA. This CDR3 region has 16 residues. In DNA form, the CDR3 reads TGTGCCAGCAGCTCGACAACCGGGGGAATAATTTACGAGCAGTACTTC. Its translation is CASSSTTGGIIYEQYF.

The V call is TRBV7-2, the J call TRBJ2-2; tentative D call: TRBD2 (6 bases). This CDR3 contains 15 residues. CDR1 is SGHTA, CDR2 FQGNSA, per germline. V was pared by 9 bases and J by 3 bases, with 17 bases between. The CDR3 here is CARTMEGGYTGELFF. As DNA, the CDR3 is TGTGCCAGAACTATGGAGGGCGGCTACACCGGGGAGCTGTTTTTT. Full variable domain (remainder filled in from reference TRBV7-2 and TRBJ2-2): GAGVSQSPSNKVTEKGKDVELRCDPISGHTALYWYRQSLGQGLEFLIYFQGNSAPDKSGLPSDRFSAERTGGSVSTLTIQRTQQEDSAVYLCARTMEGGYTGELFFGEGSRLTVL.

This clonotype was counted a few times. The chain links TRBV20-1 to TRBJ1-5; D is uncertain. The V end was cut by 3 bases, the J end by 8 bases, with 8 bases between. The CDR3 sequence is 11 residues long. Germline CDR1 DFQATT, CDR2 SNEGSKA (reference sequence). Written as DNA, the CDR3 is TGCAGTGCTAGCTTCGGCGAGCCCCAGCATTTT. It translates to CSASFGEPQHF.

The gene calls are TRBV9 and TRBJ1-4; a possible D gene is TRBD1 (5 bases). The V gene lost 6 bases and the J gene lost 5 bases, with 14 bases spanning the gap. Germline V gene lookup returns CDR1 SGDLS and CDR2 YYNGEE. The CDR3 extends over 14 amino acids. The CDR3 sequence: CASNRDGGNEKLFF. CDR3 sequence (DNA): TGTGCCAGCAACCGGGACGGAGGGAATGAAAAACTGTTTTTT.

This sequence joins TRBV7-9 and TRBJ2-5; 9 bases match TRBD1. The DNA end is a closer match to TRBJ2-7, so the J assignment may be wrong. The germline CDR1 and CDR2 sequences are SEHNR and FQNEAQ (reference sequence). The length of the CDR3 is 16 residues. DNA for the CDR3: TGTGCCAGCAGAGCCCCGACCCCGGGACAGGGTAACGAGCAGTACTTC. Translation: CASRAPTPGQGNEQYF.

Notes on this clonotype: The junction does not match germline at one end; this may be a read error. The chain joins TRBV9 to TRBJ2-2; TRBD1 matches 12 bases. The CDR3 runs to 18 residues. CDR1 is SGDLS, CDR2 YYNGEE, per germline. This chain's CDR3 is CASSVDFRDRGLSGGLFF. The CDR3 coding sequence is TGTGCCAGCAGCGTTGACTTCCGGGACAGGGGGCTCAGCGGGGGGCTGTTTTTT.

This clonotype was counted many times. The CDR3 bases are TGTGCCAGCAGCCAAGTGCCAGATACGCAGTATTTT. Its translation is CASSQVPDTQYF. The rearrangement links TRBV3-1 to TRBJ2-3; D unclear. V lost 1 base and J 4 bases, leaving 3 bases between the germline ends. Germline assignment: CDR1 LGHDT and CDR2 YNNKEL (reference sequence). The CDR3 consists of 12 residues.

This clonotype showed up many times. This sequence joins TRBV9 and TRBJ2-1; TRBD1 is a possible D gene (7 bases). Per the germline V gene, CDR1 is SGDLS and CDR2 is YYNGEE. The CDR3 contains 16 residues. The ends were cut back, 4 bases at V and 1 base at J, with 15 bases in the middle. As DNA, the CDR3 is TGTGCCAGCAGCCCCCATGCGGGACAGTCCTACAATGAGCAGTTCTTC. Translation gives CASSPHAGQSYNEQFF.

Concerning this clonotype itself: The junction differs from germline at one of its ends, possibly a read error. DNA for the CDR3: TGTACCAGCAGCCCTAGCCCCGCGAACACTGAAGCTTTCTTT. Translation gives CTSSPSPANTEAFF. The chain uses TRBV9 and TRBJ1-1, with unresolved D. The length of the CDR3 is 14 residues. Germline V gene lookup returns CDR1 SGDLS and CDR2 YYNGEE.

This clonotype was seen ten or more times. V gene TRBV5-1 combines with J gene TRBJ2-1; 9 positions match TRBD2. CDR3 size: 14 residues. Germline trimming cut 3 bases from V and 9 bases from J; bases unmatched to any gene: 7. CDR1 is SGHRS, CDR2 YFSETQ, per germline. The CDR3 nucleotides are TGCGCCAGCAGCTCCCGGACTAGCGTCAGTGAGCAGTTCTTC. Translating gives CASSSRTSVSEQFF.

This clonotype has more than one count but fewer than ten. V is TRBV5-1 and J is TRBJ2-1; TRBD2 matches 8 bases. With V trimmed by 1 base and J by 5 bases, 8 bases remained unmatched. CDR1 is SGHRS, CDR2 YFSETQ, per germline. CDR3 length equals 16 residues. CDR3 sequence reads: CASSLRRLAGDNEQFF. CDR3 sequence (DNA): TGCGCCAGCAGCTTGAGGAGGCTAGCGGGTGACAATGAGCAGTTCTTC.